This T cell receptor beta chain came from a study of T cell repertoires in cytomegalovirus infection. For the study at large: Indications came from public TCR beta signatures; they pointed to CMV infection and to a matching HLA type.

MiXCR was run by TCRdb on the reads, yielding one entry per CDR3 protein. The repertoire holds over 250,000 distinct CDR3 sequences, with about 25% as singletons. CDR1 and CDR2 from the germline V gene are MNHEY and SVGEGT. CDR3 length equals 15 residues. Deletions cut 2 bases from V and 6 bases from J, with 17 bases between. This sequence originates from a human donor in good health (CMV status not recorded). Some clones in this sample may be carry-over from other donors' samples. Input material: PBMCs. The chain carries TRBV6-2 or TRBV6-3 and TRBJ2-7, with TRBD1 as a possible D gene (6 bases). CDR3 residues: CASSYNPQGFGEQYF. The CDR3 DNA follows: TGTGCCAGCAGTTACAATCCACAGGGCTTCGGCGAGCAGTACTTC.